A single sample gave rise to the 20 T cell receptor beta chains below, sequenced in a study of shared clonotypes between healthy human individuals. Clones were read by immunoSEQ multiplex PCR, and TCRdb kept only the in-frame ones, dropping some. The data show some 2 million clones, 85% to 95% seen once. The sample comprised naive CD4+ T cells sorted from blood. Subset noted: CD45RA+ positively selected. The receptors were gathered from a man in his late teens or twenties in good health.

The chain couples TRBV29-1 to TRBJ2-4; D is unclear. V dropped 4 bases and J dropped 7 bases, with 11 bases sitting between them. In germline, CDR1 is SQVTM, CDR2 ANQGSEA. The CDR3 loop spans 12 amino acids. CDR3 protein: CSVVPDTNIQYF. CDR3 DNA: TGCAGCGTTGTCCCTGACACCAACATTCAGTACTTC.

This sequence joins TRBV28 and TRBJ1-4; weak D call: TRBD1 (5 bases). Trimming took off 5 bases at V and 8 bases at J, with 24 bases between the two ends. Germline V gene data show CDR1 as MDHEN and CDR2 as SYDVKM. This CDR3 is 17 amino acids long. This CDR3 reads CASSPLGVSGRGEKLFF. The CDR3 DNA is TGTGCCAGCAGTCCCCTCGGTGTTTCCGGGAGGGGCGAAAAACTGTTTTTT.

This clone was counted a single time. This CDR3 reads CAWLTGLSPLHF. The CDR3 DNA follows: TGTGCCTGGCTTACGGGATTATCACCCCTCCACTTT. This chain links TRBV30 with TRBJ1-6; no definite D call. This CDR3 spans 12 amino acids. Trimming shortened V by 5 bases and J by 10 bases, and 12 bases separated the two germline ends. CDR1 is GTSNPN and CDR2 is SVGIG in the germline V gene (reference sequence).

The chain carries TRBV2 and TRBJ1-5, with a tentative D call TRBD1 (5 bases). Per germline, CDR1 SNHLY and CDR2 FYNNEI. CDR3 size: 15 residues. Between the trimmed V and J ends, which lost 2 bases and 3 bases, there was a span of 11 bases. The CDR3 coding sequence is TGTGCCAGCAGTGAACGGGGCTCCCCCAATCAGCCCCAGCATTTT. This gives the protein CASSERGSPNQPQHF.

The genes are TRBV7-2 and TRBJ2-7; 7 nucleotides align to TRBD1. Germline V CDR1 and CDR2: SGHTA, FQGNSA. With V trimmed by 2 bases and J by 0 bases, 10 bases remained unmatched. The CDR3 is made up of 17 amino acids. CDR3 residues: CASSLSAPDRYSYEQYF. In DNA form, the CDR3 reads TGTGCCAGCAGCTTATCCGCTCCGGACAGGTACTCCTACGAGCAGTACTTC.

The CDR3 DNA reads TGTGCCATCAGTGAGTCGAGTACGGCTCTTAACACCGGGGAGCTGTTTTTT. Its translation: CAISESSTALNTGELFF. The rearrangement joins TRBV10-3 to TRBJ2-2; D unclear. V lost 0 bases to trimming and J lost 2 bases, with 13 bases between them. The CDR3 runs to 17 residues. CDR1 is ENHRY and CDR2 is SYGVKD in the germline V gene.

Remarks on this clone: This same CDR3 is encoded by further DNA sequences in the sample. V usage is TRBV5-1 and J usage is TRBJ1-4; D not resolved. Germline CDR1 and CDR2: SGHRS and YFSETQ. Trimming took 2 bases from V and 1 from J, leaving 6 bases between them. The CDR3 totals 14 residues. DNA for the CDR3: TGCGCCAGCAGCTTCGGAGGAACTAATGAAAAACTGTTTTTT. It yields the protein CASSFGGTNEKLFF.

This sequence joins TRBV28 and TRBJ2-5, with TRBD2 matching over 8 bases. The CDR3 totals 16 residues. The germline gives CDR1 MDHEN, CDR2 SYDVKM. The trim removed 3 bases at V and 2 bases at J, leaving 8 bases unmatched. CDR3 region: CASSFLTGGGQETQYF. The DNA for the CDR3 is TGTGCCAGCAGTTTCCTCACCGGCGGGGGGCAAGAGACCCAGTACTTC. Complete variable domain (other parts from reference TRBV28 and TRBJ2-5): DVKVTQSSRYLVKRTGEKVFLECVQDMDHENMFWYRQDPGLGLRLIYFSYDVKMKEKGDIPEGYSVSREKKERFSLILESASTNQTSMYLCASSFLTGGGQETQYFGPGTRLLVL.

The rearrangement joins TRBV7-2 to TRBJ2-2; D might be TRBD1 (5 bases). The germline CDR1 and CDR2 sequences are SGHTA and FQGNSA. The CDR3 extends over 16 amino acids. With 2 bases removed from V and 4 bases from J, the gap between germline ends came to 14 bases. In nucleotides, the CDR3 is TGTGCCAGCAGCTTAACCGGCAGGGCTCCCACCGGGGAGCTGTTTTTT. Translation gives CASSLTGRAPTGELFF.

The V gene is TRBV5-4, the J gene TRBJ2-5, with 7 bases identical to TRBD1. Germline lookup yields CDR1 SGHNT and CDR2 YYREEE (reference sequence). This CDR3 spans 17 amino acids. V was pared by 0 bases and J by 0 bases, with 8 bases of the junction left unmatched. CDR3 amino acids: CASSLDPDRTYQETQYF. The DNA for the CDR3 is TGTGCCAGCAGCTTGGATCCGGACAGGACTTACCAAGAGACCCAGTACTTC.

In the case of this clone: The sample holds other DNA sequences that translate to the same CDR3. The chain recombines TRBV7-2 with TRBJ2-3, with D unresolved. Trimming pared 1 base from V and 2 bases from J, leaving 7 bases between. The CDR3 is made up of 14 amino acids. CDR1 is SGHTA, CDR2 FQGNSA, per germline. The CDR3 spells CASSLVGVTDTQYF. The CDR3 nucleotides read TGTGCCAGCAGCTTAGTAGGAGTCACAGATACGCAGTATTTT. The full variable domain, its missing parts supplied by reference TRBV7-2 and TRBJ2-3, is GAGVSQSPSNKVTEKGKDVELRCDPISGHTALYWYRQSLGQGLEFLIYFQGNSAPDKSGLPSDRFSAERTGGSVSTLTIQRTQQEDSAVYLCASSLVGVTDTQYFGPGTRLTVL.

Regarding this clone: This CDR3 is also generated by other DNA sequences in the sample. The gene calls are TRBV30 and TRBJ2-7; 10 bases agree with TRBD1. The CDR3 consists of 13 residues. After removal of 5 bases from V and 6 bases from J, the junction contained 7 bases not matched to a gene. Looked up from germline, CDR1 is GTSNPN and CDR2 is SVGIG (reference sequence). The CDR3 sequence is CAWRQGARGEQYF. CDR3 nucleotides: TGTGCCTGGCGACAGGGGGCAAGGGGCGAGCAGTACTTC.

The chain employs TRBV28 and TRBJ1-2, with D perhaps TRBD1 (6 bases). Germline CDR1 is MDHEN and CDR2 is SYDVKM. Trimming pared 2 bases from V and 0 bases from J, leaving 10 bases between. This CDR3 comprises 15 residues. CDR3 coding DNA: TGTGCCAGCAGTTTACGGACAGATACTAACTATGGCTACACCTTC. This translates into CASSLRTDTNYGYTF.

To note about this clone: Other DNA sequences in the same sample also yield this CDR3. J is TRBJ1-2 and V is TRBV7-9; the D gene is possibly TRBD1 (5 bases). Trimming cost V 5 bases and J 8 bases, with 12 bases left between them. Looked up from germline, CDR1 is SEHNR and CDR2 is FQNEAQ (reference sequence). The CDR3 spans 12 residues. This CDR3 is CASSGEGYGYTF. CDR3 in DNA: TGTGCCAGCAGCGGGGAGGGGTACGGCTACACCTTC.

The V and J genes are TRBV2 and TRBJ1-4; TRBD1 matches at 7 bases. V lost 3 bases and J lost 7; bases outside the gene matches: 14. The CDR3 covers 17 residues. Germline CDR1 reads SNHLY; CDR2 reads FYNNEI. The CDR3 reads CASSEGQRGYGTEKLFF. In DNA, the CDR3 is TGTGCCAGCAGTGAGGGACAGAGGGGGTACGGGACTGAAAAACTGTTTTTT.

The V gene is TRBV2, the J gene TRBJ1-1, with TRBD1 matching 8 bases. Looked up from germline, CDR1 is SNHLY and CDR2 is FYNNEI. CDR3 size: 14 residues. V shed 2 bases and J 11 bases; nucleotides not matched to a gene: 10. The CDR3: CASSETITGGRAFF. CDR3 nucleotide sequence: TGTGCCAGCAGTGAAACTATCACAGGGGGAAGGGCTTTCTTT.

In nucleotides, the CDR3 is TGTGCCAGCAGTTTAGCCGACACCTTGGAGACCCAGTACTTC. This encodes CASSLADTLETQYF. The chain uses TRBV28 and TRBJ2-5; D uncertain. The CDR3 spans 14 residues. Trimming shortened V by 2 bases and J by 5 bases, and 12 bases separated the two germline ends. Per germline, CDR1 MDHEN and CDR2 SYDVKM.

The chain links TRBV5-4 to TRBJ1-1; a weak D match, TRBD1 (5 bases). The V gene lost 4 bases and the J gene lost 5 bases, with 18 bases spanning the gap. The CDR3 loop spans 15 amino acids. The germline V gene encodes CDR1 SGHNT and CDR2 YYREEE (reference sequence). CDR3 region: CASSPGGRETTEAFF. CDR3 in DNA: TGTGCCAGCAGCCCGGGAGGCAGGGAGACTACTGAAGCTTTCTTT.

The CDR3 here is CASSWGGPSGYTF. In DNA form, the CDR3 reads TGTGCCAGCAGTTGGGGGGGTCCCAGTGGCTACACCTTC. The genes are TRBV28 and TRBJ1-2; D might be TRBD1 (5 bases). Trimming removed 4 bases at V and 7 bases at J, with 13 bases between. The germline V gene encodes CDR1 MDHEN and CDR2 SYDVKM. The CDR3 length is 13 residues.

About this clone: A much larger clone differs from this one at a single base, so this may be a read error. This chain joins TRBV9 and TRBJ1-2; tentatively, D is TRBD1 (6 bases). Trimming took 3 bases from V and 4 from J, leaving 13 bases between them. CDR3 length: 14 residues. Germline V gene data show CDR1 as SGDLS and CDR2 as YYNGEE. This CDR3 reads CASSATGQFYGYTF. Written as DNA, the CDR3 is TGTGCCAGCAGCGCAACCGGACAGTTCTATGGCTACACCTTC.